This T cell receptor beta chain was captured in a study of shared clonotypes between healthy human individuals. The CDR3 sequence is 16 residues long. Germline loops: CDR1 MGHRA, CDR2 YSYEKL. V lost 3 bases and J lost 0; bases outside the gene matches: 8. Every subset had its genomic DNA shared out evenly among several immunoSEQ plates. The assay was immunoSEQ multiplex PCR, and TCRdb's table has in-frame clones only and misses some. Of some 320,000 clones in the sample, around nine tenths were seen once. About this clone: Its antigen is undetermined.

Study outcomes and limitations: Blood was the only sampled material, and tissue repertoires likely differ. Inspection by rarefaction showed sorted-subset sequencing to be incomplete despite large depth.

V and J are TRBV4-1 and TRBJ2-7; TRBD1 matches at 7 bases. This clonotype originated in a young man in good health. Sequences were obtained from memory CD8+ T cells sorted from blood. The subset here: CD45RO+ cells pooled with CCR7-negative TemRA cells. As DNA, the CDR3 is TGCGCCAGCAGCCAGGTACCGGGACAGAACTCCTACGAGCAGTACTTC. Its translation is CASSQVPGQNSYEQYF.